Listed below are T cell receptor beta chains from one sample, sequenced in a study of CD8 T cells in ankylosing spondylitis. TCRdb re-derived calls from the 5' RACE reads in MiXCR, one entry per CDR3 protein. The sample lists 750,000 to 850,000 distinct CDR3 sequences, about an eighth seen once, with 0.51% in the top ten. Sequenced material: blood, either unsorted or a sorted T cell fraction (not recorded which). The receptors were sampled from a male donor with ankylosing spondylitis. Both conserved end residues are part of each CDR3.

J gene,V gene,CDR3 protein
TRBJ2-5,TRBV6-2/TRBV6-3,CASSYGREPETQYF
TRBJ1-1,TRBV7-9,CASIERGGLGSTEAFF
TRBJ2-5,TRBV9,CASSVGNSQETQYF
TRBJ2-7,TRBV6-1,CASSPGQGRTKEQYF
TRBJ1-1,TRBV20-1,CSARGVGWGTEAFF
TRBJ2-7,TRBV10-3,CAISGTSGRARELYEQYF
TRBJ2-7,TRBV7-2,CASGGHPESEQYF
TRBJ2-5,TRBV7-2,CASSRQGGFQETQYF
TRBJ1-1,TRBV2,CASNGQGAAEAFF
TRBJ2-7,TRBV12-3/TRBV12-4,CASSLNPWAGEQYF
TRBJ2-3,TRBV5-1,CASSHRQIKDTQYF
TRBJ1-1,TRBV7-2,CASSLSIVGSMNTEAFF
TRBJ1-2,TRBV29-1,CSVGGRANLPRYGYTF
TRBJ2-3,TRBV5-1,CASSLNKDGGLDTQYF
TRBJ2-5,TRBV6-5,CASSYWGLAGEETQYF
TRBJ2-5,TRBV28,CASSLAERTQYF
TRBJ2-2,TRBV7-9,CASSGQGGANTGELFF
TRBJ2-1,TRBV7-2,CASSLATGAYNEQFF
TRBJ2-3,TRBV5-1,CASSFRQGRTSTDTQYF
TRBJ1-1,TRBV5-1,CASGTGQNTEAFF
TRBJ2-4,TRBV5-1,CASSPRTGFAKNIQYF
TRBJ2-3,TRBV7-9,CASSLTPGQGTDTQYF
TRBJ2-7,TRBV6-1,CASSIRGTWNPTKQYF
TRBJ2-7,TRBV20-1,CSARDRQRGRGEQYF
TRBJ2-5,TRBV7-2,CASSPGTRLETQYF
TRBJ1-2,TRBV25-1,CASSGDSRLNYGYTF
TRBJ2-1,TRBV7-8,CASSSGTPRGGISYNEQFF
TRBJ2-1,TRBV12-3/TRBV12-4,CASSLVGRYNEQFF